These 28 T cell receptor beta chains were sequenced from one sample in a study of siplizumab effects on memory and regulatory T cells. TCRdb's copy holds only in-frame clones and misses some; the assay was immunoSEQ multiplex PCR. The table lists fewer than 120,000 clones, roughly 92% of them singletons, with 1.3% in the top ten. The source material was CD4+ T cells sorted from blood. The receptors shown here come from a human donor in good health.

The chain combines TRBV7-2 with TRBJ2-1; D may match TRBD1 or TRBD2 (5 bases each). V shed 5 bases and J shed 9 bases, with 17 bases lying between them. The CDR3 contains 14 residues. Germline-derived CDR1 and CDR2 are SGHTA and FQGNSA. The CDR3 bases are TGTGCCAGCAGCGCCGACGGGGCCATTTCTGAGCAGTTCTTC. The encoded protein is CASSADGAISEQFF.

The CDR3 loop is CASGAGDYSGNTIYF. CDR3 DNA sequence: TGTGCCAGTGGGGCAGGGGACTACTCTGGAAACACCATATATTTT. The J gene is TRBJ1-3, the V gene TRBV7-6; possible D gene TRBD1, 6 bases. The CDR3 loop spans 15 amino acids. V lost 9 bases and J 0 bases, leaving 15 bases between the germline ends. Looked up from germline, CDR1 is SGHVS and CDR2 is FNYEAQ. The full variable domain, in which reference TRBV7-6 and TRBJ1-3 provide the parts outside the CDR3, is GAGVSQSPRYKVTKRGQDVALRCDPISGHVSLYWYRQALGQGPEFLTYFNYEAQQDKSGLPNDRFSAERPEGSISTLTIQRTEQRDSAMYRCASGAGDYSGNTIYFGEGSWLTVV.

The V gene is TRBV15, the J gene TRBJ1-5; 7 bases are shared with TRBD1. Looked up from germline, CDR1 is LNHNV and CDR2 is YYDKDF (reference sequence). CDR3 length: 16 residues. The trim removed 1 base at V and 2 bases at J, leaving 5 bases unmatched. CDR3 sequence reads: CATSRGGQIRNQPQHF. As DNA, the CDR3 is TGTGCCACCAGCAGAGGGGGACAGATCCGCAATCAGCCCCAGCATTTT.

This clone was found once. CDR3 nucleotides: TGTGCCAGCAGTCGTGGACAGGCTTTAGGGGGAGGCTACACCTTC. This codes for CASSRGQALGGGYTF. The chain has TRBV6-5 and TRBJ1-2, with 7 bases lining up with TRBD1. J was trimmed by 8 bases and V by 5 bases; bases with no gene match: 14. The CDR3 loop spans 15 amino acids. Per the germline V gene, CDR1 is MNHEY and CDR2 is SVGAGI.

The V gene is TRBV14, the J gene TRBJ1-2; tentatively, D is TRBD1 (6 bases). The germline V gene has CDR1 SGHDN and CDR2 FVKESK. Trimming took 1 base from V and 3 from J, leaving 12 bases between them. The CDR3 is 15 amino acids. The CDR3 DNA reads TGTGCCAGCAGCCAAGGAGTGGGGACACACTATGGCTACACCTTC. Translated: CASSQGVGTHYGYTF.

V gene TRBV27 combines with J gene TRBJ2-1; TRBD1 matches 7 bases. The CDR3 loop spans 16 amino acids. The J segment lost 8 bases and the V segment lost 6 bases, leaving 16 bases of the junction unmatched. Germline CDR1 reads MNHEY; CDR2 reads SMNVEV (reference sequence). In DNA, the CDR3 is TGTGCCAGCAGCCTCGCAGAGACAGGGTATGAGGATGAGCAGTTCTTC. Translating gives CASSLAETGYEDEQFF.

The chain combines TRBV5-5 with TRBJ1-5; D remains unclear. Germline lookup yields CDR1 SGHKS and CDR2 YYEKEE (reference sequence). The CDR3 totals 15 residues. V was pared by 0 bases and J by 5 bases, with 12 bases between. The CDR3, as DNA: TGTGCCAGCAGCTTGGAAGGGTCGTCTTATCAGCCCCAGCATTTT. It codes for CASSLEGSSYQPQHF.

The chain recombines TRBV6-5 with TRBJ2-1; tentatively, D is TRBD2 (6 bases). Germline CDR1 is MNHEY and CDR2 is SVGAGI. The V end was cut by 2 bases, the J end by 7 bases, with 18 bases between. The CDR3 loop spans 16 amino acids. The CDR3 DNA follows: TGTGCCAGCAGTTACGGGACTTCCCCCCAAGAGAATGAGCAGTTCTTC. Encoded protein: CASSYGTSPQENEQFF.

V usage is TRBV9 and J usage is TRBJ2-3, with a weak D call TRBD2 (5 bases). The germline V gene encodes CDR1 SGDLS and CDR2 YYNGEE. The CDR3 runs to 13 residues. V lost 7 bases and J 2 bases, leaving 11 bases between the germline ends. Here the CDR3 reads CASSRGFTDTQYF. CDR3 in DNA: TGTGCCAGCTCCCGCGGGTTCACAGATACGCAGTATTTT.

The chain uses TRBV18 and TRBJ1-5, with 7 bases that match TRBD1. Germline-derived CDR1 and CDR2 are KGHSH and LQKENI. With V trimmed by 6 bases and J by 0 bases, 5 bases remained unmatched. This CDR3 contains 15 residues. The CDR3 sequence: CASSGTEYSNQPQHF. The CDR3 nucleotides read TGTGCCAGCTCGGGGACAGAATATAGCAATCAGCCCCAGCATTTT.

The rearrangement joins TRBV7-8 to TRBJ1-2; tentative D call: TRBD1 (6 bases). CDR3 length: 15 residues. Germline V lookup: CDR1 SGHVS, CDR2 FQNEAQ. Deletions cut 4 bases from V and 8 bases from J, with 20 bases between. The CDR3 bases are TGTGCCAGCAGCTCCCGACAGGAAGGTTACCGCGGCTACACCTTC. Translation gives CASSSRQEGYRGYTF.

J is TRBJ1-3 and V is TRBV5-6; D not resolved. Germline CDR1 reads SGHDT; CDR2 reads YYEEEE. The CDR3 covers 15 residues. The V end lost 5 bases, the J end lost 2 bases, and 14 bases lay between the germline ends. DNA of the CDR3: TGTGCCAGCAGTCGAGACCCGGCTCCTGGAAACACCATATATTTT. Its protein is CASSRDPAPGNTIYF.

This CDR3 is CASSSTHQGASGAFF. CDR3 bases: TGTGCCAGCAGTTCAACACACCAGGGGGCCTCGGGTGCTTTCTTT. The chain joins TRBV11-3 to TRBJ1-1; 8 bases align to TRBD1. The germline gives CDR1 SGHNT, CDR2 YENEEA. V gave up 6 bases and J gave up 11 bases; unmatched junction bases: 17. This CDR3 has 15 amino acids.

The chain uses TRBV13 and TRBJ2-3; 10 nucleotides match TRBD2. The CDR3 is 17 residues long. Germline V lookup: CDR1 PRHDT, CDR2 FYEKMQ (reference sequence). V trimming: 0 bases; J trimming: 3 bases; junction bases outside the gene matches: 6. CDR3 DNA: TGTGCCAGCAGCTTAGGCCCAGCGGGGGGGCATACAGATACGCAGTATTTT. Translation: CASSLGPAGGHTDTQYF.

The J gene is TRBJ2-4, the V gene TRBV5-1; 8 nucleotides align to TRBD1. CDR3 length: 15 amino acids. The V and J ends lost 4 bases and 3 bases, in that order; junction bases with no gene match: 6. The germline V gene has CDR1 SGHRS and CDR2 YFSETQ. The CDR3 DNA follows: TGCGCCAGCAGCCGTGGACAGGGTGGCAAAAACATTCAGTACTTC. This sequence encodes CASSRGQGGKNIQYF.

The chain carries TRBV15 and TRBJ1-5; D is unclear. The germline V and J ends were trimmed by 3 bases and 4 bases, with 4 bases remaining between them. CDR3 size: 12 residues. CDR1 and CDR2 from the germline V gene are LNHNV and YYDKDF (reference sequence). The DNA of the CDR3 is TGTGCCACCAGCAGTCAAAATCAGCCCCAGCATTTT. Encoded protein: CATSSQNQPQHF.

V is TRBV19 and J is TRBJ2-7; D remains unclear. Germline CDR1 LNHDA, CDR2 SQIVND (reference sequence). The CDR3 totals 12 residues. V was shortened by 8 bases and J by 0 bases, with 8 bases between the two germline ends. The CDR3 sequence: CASGHDSYEQYF. The CDR3 nucleotides read TGTGCCAGTGGGCACGACTCCTACGAGCAGTACTTC.

There are a few counts of this clone. This chain connects TRBV6-5 to TRBJ2-2; D call uncertain. V was pared by 5 bases and J by 8 bases, with 9 bases between. In germline, CDR1 is MNHEY, CDR2 SVGAGI. The CDR3 is made up of 12 amino acids. The CDR3 coding sequence is TGTGCCAGCAGTCCGACATTTGGGGAGCTGTTTTTT. Translation: CASSPTFGELFF.

The chain joins TRBV7-3 to TRBJ2-1, with a possible D match to TRBD1 (5 bases). Trimming took off 7 bases at V and 7 bases at J, with 14 bases between the two ends. This CDR3 has 13 amino acids. Germline CDR1 reads SGHTA; CDR2 reads FQGTGA. CDR3 in DNA: TGTGCCAGCACCAAGGGGATAGGGAATGAGCAGTTCTTC. Translated: CASTKGIGNEQFF.

In its sample, this clone was seen once. The rearrangement uses TRBV29-1 and TRBJ1-4, with D possibly TRBD1 on 5 matching bases. Germline-derived CDR1 and CDR2 are SQVTM and ANQGSEA. V was clipped by 2 bases and J by 6 bases, with 13 bases between them. The CDR3 is 14 residues long. The CDR3: CSVEPGAGDEKLFF. CDR3 nucleotides: TGCAGCGTTGAACCCGGTGCGGGGGATGAAAAACTGTTTTTT. Combining the CDR3 with reference TRBV29-1 and TRBJ1-4 gives the whole variable domain SAVISQKPSRDICQRGTSLTIQCQVDSQVTMMFWYRQQPGQSLTLIATANQGSEATYESGFVIDKFPISRPNLTFSTLTVSNMSPEDSSIYLCSVEPGAGDEKLFFGSGTQLSVL.

This clone was seen just once. The rearrangement joins TRBV19 to TRBJ2-1, with D possibly being TRBD1 (6 bases). Between the trimmed V and J ends, which lost 4 bases and 5 bases, there was a span of 15 bases. The CDR3 contains 15 residues. Germline CDR1 and CDR2: LNHDA and SQIVND (reference sequence). This CDR3 reads CASSSPQGRDNEQFF. CDR3 DNA: TGTGCCAGTAGTAGCCCACAGGGTAGGGACAATGAGCAGTTCTTC.

The chain employs TRBV10-3 and TRBJ1-3; 7 bases match TRBD1. J gave up 0 bases and V 10 bases, and 12 bases lay outside the gene matches. Germline CDR1 reads ENHRY; CDR2 reads SYGVKD. This CDR3 has 16 amino acids. CDR3 nucleotides: TGTGCCACTCGGAGGGAGGGACAGCCCTCTGGAAACACCATATATTTT. It translates to CATRREGQPSGNTIYF.

The table lists this clone with a few counts. The chain links TRBV6-5 to TRBJ1-2; 7 bases match TRBD1. CDR1 is MNHEY and CDR2 is SVGAGI in the germline V gene. V trimming: 7 bases; J trimming: 8 bases; junction bases outside the gene matches: 7. The CDR3 is 12 residues long. The CDR3, as DNA: TGTGCCAGCATCCAGGGGGGATTGGGCTACACCTTC. Protein sequence: CASIQGGLGYTF.

The chain employs TRBV5-4 and TRBJ2-7; D remains ambiguous. The CDR3 runs to 15 residues. V was pared by 0 bases and J by 3 bases, with 13 bases between. From germline, CDR1 is SGHNT and CDR2 YYREEE (reference sequence). The CDR3 region is CASSLAKGYSYEQYF. The CDR3 DNA sequence: TGTGCCAGCAGCTTGGCCAAAGGGTATAGCTACGAGCAGTACTTC.

This chain links TRBV5-1 with TRBJ2-2; 12 nucleotides agree with TRBD2. Germline assignment: CDR1 SGHRS and CDR2 YFSETQ. This CDR3 region has 16 residues. V was pared by 1 base and J by 8 bases, with 6 bases of the junction left unmatched. The CDR3 DNA is TGCGCCAGCAGCTTGATCCCAGGGACTAGCGGGGGGGAGCTGTTTTTT. Translated, it gives CASSLIPGTSGGELFF.

CDR3 DNA sequence: TGTGCCAGCAGGGGGCCATGGTCGGGGGAGACCCAGTACTTC. It encodes CASRGPWSGETQYF. The genes are TRBV7-8 and TRBJ2-5, with D perhaps assigned TRBD1 or TRBD2 (5 bases each). V was cut by 6 bases and J by 5 bases, with 16 bases left in between. Germline CDR1 is SGHVS and CDR2 is FQNEAQ. CDR3 length: 14 amino acids.

V usage is TRBV10-3 and J usage is TRBJ2-1; D perhaps matches TRBD1 (6 bases). Germline V gives CDR1 ENHRY, CDR2 SYGVKD. This CDR3 is built from 14 residues. Trimming left V 4 bases short and J 6 bases short, with 13 bases between. CDR3 residues: CAISVGQGINEQFF. The DNA of the CDR3 is TGTGCCATCAGTGTAGGGCAGGGGATCAATGAGCAGTTCTTC.

This sequence joins TRBV12-2 and TRBJ1-5. TRBV12-2 is deemed a pseudogene. This CDR3 contains 14 residues. CDR3 in DNA: TGTGCAAGTCGCTTAGAAGGGCGCAATCAGCCCCAGCATTTT. This gives the protein CASRLEGRNQPQHF.